This T cell receptor beta chain was identified during a study of blood T cell repertoires in COVID-19. Study summary: Samples of COVID-19 (acute and convalescent) were obtained from the United States, Italy and Spain. T cells, B-cell-depleted T cells, or PBMCs provided the cDNA or gDNA that served as material.

In the original analysis: Amplifying reference gene primers gave estimates of nucleated cell counts. Only in-frame clones appear in the TCRdb table, and some are missing; sequencing was by immunoSEQ multiplex PCR. Clone size and V and J calls were adopted from that table, with D and trimming inferred from the DNA. The repertoire holds fewer than 45,000 clones, with about 90% as singletons. The length of the CDR3 is 14 residues. Trimming took 2 bases from V and 6 from J; bases not matched to a gene: 2. Germline values: CDR1 MNHEY, CDR2 SVGEGT. The chain links TRBV6-2 or TRBV6-3 to TRBJ2-2, with 8 bases matching TRBD2. This sequence was found in a woman aged 25 to 39 in a cohort sampled during active COVID-19. The specimen sequenced was peripheral blood. CDR3 in DNA: TGTGCCAGCAGTTACGTACTAGCGGCCGGGGAGCTGTTTTTT. Translated: CASSYVLAAGELFF.